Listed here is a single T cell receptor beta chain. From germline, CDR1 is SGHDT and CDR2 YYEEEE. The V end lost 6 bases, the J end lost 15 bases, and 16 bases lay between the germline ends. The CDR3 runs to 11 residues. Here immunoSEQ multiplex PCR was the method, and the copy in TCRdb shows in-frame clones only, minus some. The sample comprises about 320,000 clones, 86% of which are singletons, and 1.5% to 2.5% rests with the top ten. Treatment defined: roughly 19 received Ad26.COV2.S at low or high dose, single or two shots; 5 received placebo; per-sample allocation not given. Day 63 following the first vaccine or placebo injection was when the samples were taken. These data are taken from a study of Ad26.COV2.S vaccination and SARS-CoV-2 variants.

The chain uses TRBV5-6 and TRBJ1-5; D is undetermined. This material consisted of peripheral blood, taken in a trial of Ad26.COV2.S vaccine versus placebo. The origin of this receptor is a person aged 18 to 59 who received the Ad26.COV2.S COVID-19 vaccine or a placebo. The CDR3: CASTRARYGHF. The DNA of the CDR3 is TGTGCCAGCACCCGAGCCCGGTACGGGCATTTT.